Below, one T cell receptor beta chain is given with its context. The antigen remains unidentified. Single viable CD3+CD4+CD8-CD45RO+ cells were sorted as the memory CD4+ T cells. As handled by the study authors: After removing out-of-frame reads, 2 million to 2.5 million distinct TCRbeta sequences remained. Assay: immunoSEQ multiplex PCR; the TCRdb copy retains only in-frame clones and omits some. That table supplies the V and J calls and clone size; D and trimming were determined from the DNA. This sample has around 50,000 clones, with roughly three quarters found just once. These data are taken from a study of memory CD4+ T cells and cytomegalovirus serostatus. Across the whole study: This sample comes from healthy Belgian adults, roughly nine CMV seropositive, approximately 24 seronegative.

Study results and caveats: About 40% of the roughly 150 known CMV-associated TCRbeta sequences appeared in CD4+ memory.

This TCR came from an adult in good health and CMV-seronegative. Sequenced sample: memory CD4+ T cells from blood.

The CDR3: CASSIGTPSNQPQHF. The CDR3 DNA is TGTGCCAGCAGCATTGGGACTCCGTCTAATCAGCCCCAGCATTTT. The chain recombines TRBV6-5 with TRBJ1-5; the D gene is possibly TRBD1 (5 bases). Germline CDR1 and CDR2: MNHEY and SVGAGI. The CDR3 extends over 15 amino acids. Trimming removed 6 bases at V and 4 bases at J, with 16 bases between.